The clone carrying this T cell receptor beta chain was counted only a few times. Its specificity is unknown. This CDR3 comprises 14 residues. V lost 6 bases to trimming and J lost 2 bases, with 13 bases between them. The sample is drawn from a study of T cell repertoires in cytomegalovirus infection. Overall study: In public TCR beta signatures, there were indications of both CMV infection and matching HLA type. Whole-study results and caveats: It was HLA-C-restricted CMV-specific TCR beta clonotypes that dominated the response ex vivo.

One entry per CDR3 protein results from TCRdb running MiXCR on the reads. The profile shows around 210,000 distinct CDR3 sequences, approximately 6.7% of them singletons. This sequence originates from a human donor in good health (CMV status not recorded). Some clones in this sample may be carry-over from other donors' samples. The V and J genes are TRBV23-1 and TRBJ1-1; no clear D gene. TRBV23-1 is recorded as an ORF, its role being uncertain. Sequenced input: PBMCs. For the CDR3, the DNA is TGCGCCAGCAGCAAAGGACCGAGCAACACTGAAGCTTTCTTT. It translates to CASSKGPSNTEAFF.